Shown below are 7 T cell receptor beta chains from a single sample sequenced in a study of blood T cell repertoires in COVID-19. Assay used: immunoSEQ multiplex PCR; TCRdb lists only in-frame clones, some missing. The sample carries around 130,000 clones, around 78% recorded once. Sequenced material: peripheral blood. The receptors derive from a human donor in a cohort sampled during active COVID-19.

This chain links TRBV4-1 with TRBJ1-2; TRBD1 aligns across 8 bases. V lost 1 base to trimming and J lost 8 bases; unmatched junction nucleotides: 9. Looked up from germline, CDR1 is MGHRA and CDR2 is YSYEKL. The CDR3 spans 15 residues. CDR3 sequence: CASSQAFRGLEGYTF. CDR3 nucleotide sequence: TGCGCCAGCAGCCAAGCATTCAGGGGGCTAGAAGGCTACACCTTC.

The chain recombines TRBV5-4 with TRBJ2-1; 7 positions match TRBD1. Germline V CDR1 and CDR2: SGHNT, YYREEE (reference sequence). J gave up 6 bases and V 4 bases, and 16 bases lay outside the gene matches. The CDR3 extends over 17 amino acids. CDR3 bases: TGTGCCAGCAGCCCACCGACCGGACAGGAAGTAAGCAATGAGCAGTTCTTC. It specifies CASSPPTGQEVSNEQFF.

V usage is TRBV6-5 and J usage is TRBJ1-4, with D unclear. This CDR3 is built from 14 residues. Germline V CDR1 and CDR2: MNHEY, SVGAGI. Trimming shortened V by 0 bases and J by 5 bases, and 7 bases separated the two germline ends. CDR3 sequence reads: CASSYSAGNEKLFF. Written as DNA, the CDR3 is TGTGCCAGCAGTTACTCGGCCGGGAATGAAAAACTGTTTTTT.

This clone was detected a few times. This sequence joins TRBV30 and TRBJ2-7, with D maybe TRBD1 (6 bases). The CDR3 length is 14 residues. The germline V gene encodes CDR1 GTSNPN and CDR2 SVGIG (reference sequence). V shed 2 bases and J shed 2 bases, with 13 bases lying between them. The CDR3 spells CAWSRSWDTYEQYF. The CDR3 nucleotides read TGTGCCTGGAGTAGGAGTTGGGACACCTACGAGCAGTACTTC.

The CDR3 loop reads CASSEVLGETEAFF. DNA of the CDR3: TGTGCCAGCAGTGAAGTTCTAGGGGAAACTGAAGCTTTCTTT. The chain links TRBV6-1 to TRBJ1-1; TRBD1 is a possible D gene (5 bases). The germline gives CDR1 MNHNS, CDR2 SASEGT. Trimming removed 1 base at V and 5 bases at J, with 11 bases between. The CDR3 runs 14 residues.

V is TRBV29-1 and J is TRBJ2-7; 7 nucleotides match TRBD1. CDR1 and CDR2 (germline): SQVTM, ANQGSEA. The trim removed 7 bases at V and 0 bases at J, leaving 6 bases unmatched. The CDR3 runs to 13 residues. The CDR3 loop reads CSAGRDSSYEQYF. Written as DNA, the CDR3 is TGCAGCGCCGGCCGGGACAGCTCCTACGAGCAGTACTTC.

The chain combines TRBV5-1 with TRBJ1-6; maybe TRBD1 (6 bases). Germline-derived CDR1 and CDR2 are SGHRS and YFSETQ. This CDR3 has 17 amino acids. V gave up 4 bases and J gave up 7 bases, with 21 bases separating them. CDR3 region: CASSKKETGRGNSPLHF. In DNA form, the CDR3 reads TGCGCCAGCAGCAAGAAGGAGACAGGCCGAGGGAATTCACCCCTCCACTTT.